The 20 T cell receptor beta chains listed next were all sequenced from one sample in a study of Ad26.COV2.S vaccination and SARS-CoV-2 variants. Clones were read by immunoSEQ multiplex PCR, and TCRdb kept only the in-frame ones, dropping some. Of approximately 300,000 clones listed, 85% to 90% are singletons. Noted treatment: 15 to 20 received Ad26.COV2.S at low or high dose, single or two shots; roughly five received placebo; per-sample allocation not given. Sampling occurred on day 63 after the first vaccine or placebo injection. The sequencing used peripheral blood, collected in a trial of Ad26.COV2.S vaccine versus placebo. Receptors originate from a person between 18 and 65 years old who received the Ad26.COV2.S COVID-19 vaccine or a placebo.

The chain has TRBV11-2 and TRBJ2-7; the match to TRBD1 covers 7 bases. Looked up from germline, CDR1 is SGHAT and CDR2 is FQNNGV. The CDR3 consists of 15 residues. Trimming removed 1 base from V and 2 bases from J; junction bases left unmatched: 5. This CDR3 is CASSLAWQGAYEQYF. CDR3 bases: TGTGCCAGCAGCTTAGCGTGGCAGGGGGCCTACGAGCAGTACTTC.

J is TRBJ2-1 and V is TRBV7-6; the D is unclear. From germline, CDR1 is SGHVS and CDR2 FNYEAQ. The CDR3 covers 11 residues. V was cut by 2 bases and J by 5 bases, with 1 base left in between. CDR3 bases: TGTGCCAGCAGCTTAAACAATGAGCAGTTCTTC. Protein sequence: CASSLNNEQFF.

This chain links TRBV18 with TRBJ2-7; D ambiguous. Germline lookup yields CDR1 KGHSH and CDR2 LQKENI. CDR3 length: 14 residues. The germline V and J ends were trimmed by 2 bases and 1 base, with 9 bases remaining between them. The CDR3 reads CASSPRADSYEQYF. CDR3 DNA: TGTGCCAGCTCACCAAGGGCGGATTCCTACGAGCAGTACTTC.

The chain carries TRBV7-8 and TRBJ2-5; maybe TRBD2 (5 bases). From germline, CDR1 is SGHVS and CDR2 FQNEAQ. V lost 5 bases and J lost 7, with 17 bases in between. This CDR3 region has 14 residues. The CDR3 loop is CASSLRTVEGTQYF. CDR3 bases: TGTGCCAGCAGCCTAAGGACTGTCGAAGGGACCCAGTACTTC.

This chain joins TRBV5-1 and TRBJ1-2; no clear D gene. Germline V gene lookup returns CDR1 SGHRS and CDR2 YFSETQ. CDR3 length: 14 residues. Deletions cut 4 bases from V and 4 bases from J, with 14 bases between. The CDR3 DNA sequence: TGCGCCAGCAGCCCCCACGAGGCCAGCTATGGCTACACCTTC. Amino acids: CASSPHEASYGYTF.

V and J are TRBV6-6 and TRBJ2-7, with D possibly TRBD1 on 6 matching bases. The CDR3 runs 13 residues. The germline V and J ends were trimmed by 6 bases and 5 bases, with 14 bases remaining between them. Germline lookup yields CDR1 MNHNY and CDR2 SVGAGI (reference sequence). CDR3 protein: CASRKTGFDEQYF. The CDR3 DNA follows: TGTGCCAGCAGAAAGACAGGTTTTGACGAGCAGTACTTC.

CDR3 loop: CASSEGLAGAQNTGELFF. CDR3 DNA: TGTGCCAGCAGTGAGGGACTAGCGGGGGCCCAAAACACCGGGGAGCTGTTTTTT. The chain has TRBV6-2 or TRBV6-3 and TRBJ2-2; TRBD2 matches at 14 bases. This CDR3 has 18 residues. Losses at the gene ends were 5 bases for V and 2 bases for J; bases not matched to a gene: 7. CDR1 is MNHEY and CDR2 is SVGEGT in the germline V gene.

The V gene is TRBV11-3, the J gene TRBJ1-6; D ambiguous. The CDR3 loop spans 13 amino acids. The germline V gene encodes CDR1 SGHNT and CDR2 YENEEA. Trimming stripped 5 bases from V and 9 bases from J, with 11 bases between. For the CDR3, the DNA is TGTGCCAGCAGCCGGGTCCCGGGTTCACCCCTCCACTTT. Translating it yields CASSRVPGSPLHF.

The chain employs TRBV7-9 and TRBJ2-2, with D tentatively TRBD2 (5 bases). Trimming cost V 1 base and J 4 bases, with 10 bases left between them. This CDR3 region has 15 residues. CDR1 SEHNR and CDR2 FQNEAQ come from the germline V gene (reference sequence). DNA of the CDR3: TGTGCCAGCAGCTTAGGCGGACGGGGCACCGGGGAGCTGTTTTTT. As protein: CASSLGGRGTGELFF.

The rearrangement uses TRBV19 and TRBJ1-4, with D perhaps TRBD1 (5 bases). The CDR3 loop spans 16 amino acids. The germline CDR1 and CDR2 sequences are LNHDA and SQIVND (reference sequence). The germline V and J ends were trimmed by 5 bases and 8 bases, with 21 bases remaining between them. The CDR3 sequence: CASSGRTGGGEEKLFF. Here the CDR3 DNA reads TGTGCCAGTAGTGGCCGAACGGGGGGTGGCGAGGAAAAACTGTTTTTT.

The chain carries TRBV25-1 and TRBJ2-3; the D is unclear. Trimming pared 3 bases from V and 3 bases from J, leaving 10 bases between. Germline V CDR1 and CDR2: MGHDK, SYGVNS. The CDR3 loop spans 14 amino acids. The DNA for the CDR3 is TGTGCCAGCAGTGACCCCGCCCCGACAGATACGCAGTATTTT. Its protein is CASSDPAPTDTQYF. The full variable domain, its missing parts supplied by reference TRBV25-1 and TRBJ2-3, is EADIYQTPRYLVIGTGKKITLECSQTMGHDKMYWYQQDPGMELHLIHYSYGVNSTEKGDLSSESTVSRIRTEHFPLTLESARPSHTSQYLCASSDPAPTDTQYFGPGTRLTVL.

This rearrangement joins TRBV6-2 or TRBV6-3 to TRBJ2-7, with D maybe TRBD2 (6 bases). V was clipped by 0 bases and J by 0 bases, with 9 bases between them. The CDR3 spans 15 residues. The germline gives CDR1 MNHEY, CDR2 SVGEGT. For the CDR3, the DNA is TGTGCCAGCAGTTACTCGACTAGTTCCTCCTACGAGCAGTACTTC. Its protein is CASSYSTSSSYEQYF.

The rearrangement uses TRBV3-1 (or the pseudogene TRBV3-2) and TRBJ1-3; perhaps TRBD1 as D (6 bases). The CDR3 extends over 16 amino acids. Deletions cut 5 bases from V and 0 bases from J, with 14 bases between. Germline CDR1 is LGHDT and CDR2 is YNNKEL (reference sequence). CDR3 in amino acids: CASSSFRQVSGNTIYF. The CDR3 nucleotides are TGTGCCAGCAGCTCCTTTCGACAGGTCTCTGGAAACACCATATATTTT.

V and J are TRBV19 and TRBJ2-2, with a possible D match to TRBD1 (6 bases). Germline V CDR1 and CDR2: LNHDA, SQIVND (reference sequence). The CDR3 length is 15 residues. V shed 5 bases and J shed 7 bases, with 17 bases lying between them. In nucleotides, the CDR3 is TGTGCCAGTAGTGTAATCTCAGGGGTCGGCGGGGAGCTGTTTTTT. It encodes CASSVISGVGGELFF.

V usage is TRBV11-2 and J usage is TRBJ2-2; D remains ambiguous. Germline V gives CDR1 SGHAT, CDR2 FQNNGV. This CDR3 is built from 12 residues. Trimming pared 5 bases from V and 3 bases from J, leaving 4 bases between. CDR3 in amino acids: CASSEYTGELFF. Written as DNA, the CDR3 is TGTGCCAGCAGCGAGTACACCGGGGAGCTGTTTTTT.

The rearrangement links TRBV5-1 to TRBJ1-2, with TRBD1 as a possible D gene (5 bases). Germline V CDR1 and CDR2: SGHRS, YFSETQ. The length of the CDR3 is 13 residues. Trimming shortened V by 0 bases and J by 4 bases, and 7 bases separated the two germline ends. In nucleotides, the CDR3 is TGCGCCAGCAGCTTGGGGGGGAGCTATGGCTACACCTTC. Translated, it gives CASSLGGSYGYTF.

This rearrangement joins TRBV7-6 to TRBJ1-1; D is undetermined. There are 15 residues in the CDR3. Germline V gene data show CDR1 as SGHVS and CDR2 as FNYEAQ. V was pared by 1 base and J by 0 bases, with 9 bases between. The CDR3 coding sequence is TGTGCCAGCAGCTTAGACGGAGGACTGAACACTGAAGCTTTCTTT. It is translated as CASSLDGGLNTEAFF. The full variable domain, completed using reference TRBV7-6 and TRBJ1-1, is GAGVSQSPRYKVTKRGQDVALRCDPISGHVSLYWYRQALGQGPEFLTYFNYEAQQDKSGLPNDRFSAERPEGSISTLTIQRTEQRDSAMYRCASSLDGGLNTEAFFGQGTRLTVV.

The rearrangement links TRBV19 to TRBJ2-7; 10 bases fit TRBD1. This CDR3 region has 15 residues. V trimming: 5 bases; J trimming: 1 base; junction bases outside the gene matches: 5. The germline CDR1 and CDR2 sequences are LNHDA and SQIVND (reference sequence). The CDR3 DNA follows: TGTGCCAGTAGTCTTGACAGGGGGCCTTCCTACGAGCAGTACTTC. Translating gives CASSLDRGPSYEQYF. Looking up the rest from reference TRBV19 and TRBJ2-7 gives the full variable domain: DGGITQSPKYLFRKEGQNVTLSCEQNLNHDAMYWYRQDPGQGLRLIYYSQIVNDFQKGDIAEGYSVSREKKESFPLTVTSAQKNPTAFYLCASSLDRGPSYEQYFGPGTRLTVT.

The genes are TRBV4-3 and TRBJ2-7; D is undetermined. Trimming cost V 0 bases and J 1 base, with 10 bases left between them. The germline V gene encodes CDR1 LGHNA and CDR2 YSLEER. CDR3 length equals 15 residues. The CDR3 nucleotides read TGCGCCAGCAGCCAAGATCGTAAAGGGTCCTACGAGCAGTACTTC. The encoded protein is CASSQDRKGSYEQYF.

The chain employs TRBV11-1 and TRBJ1-2, with unresolved D. Germline CDR1 is SGHAT and CDR2 is FQDESV (reference sequence). The CDR3 is made up of 15 amino acids. V shed 5 bases and J shed 6 bases, with 19 bases lying between them. CDR3 nucleotides: TGTGCCAGCAGCCCGGGGTCCTACCTTAGCGATGGCTACACCTTC. It is translated as CASSPGSYLSDGYTF.